What follows are 8 T cell receptor beta chains derived from one specimen sequenced in a study of cytomegalovirus exposure and HLA in healthy donors. TCRdb's copy holds only in-frame clones and misses some; the assay was immunoSEQ multiplex PCR. The table records 250,000 to 400,000 clones, around 90% of them present only once. Sequencing input: PBMCs. These receptors all stem from a man between 25 and 39 years old in good health and CMV-seronegative.

The chain recombines TRBV7-2 with TRBJ1-1; D is unclear. Germline CDR1 and CDR2: SGHTA and FQGNSA. This CDR3 has 14 residues. V lost 1 base and J lost 2, with 8 bases in between. The CDR3: CASSLGRKNTEAFF. CDR3 DNA sequence: TGTGCCAGCAGCTTAGGGAGGAAAAACACTGAAGCTTTCTTT.

The rearrangement uses TRBV4-3 and TRBJ1-2; weak D call: TRBD1 (5 bases). This CDR3 has 14 residues. Per the germline V gene, CDR1 is LGHNA and CDR2 is YSLEER. Deletions cut 3 bases from V and 4 bases from J, with 12 bases between. In DNA, the CDR3 is TGCGCCAGCAGCCAGACCCAGGGTCCCTATGGCTACACCTTC. Translated, it gives CASSQTQGPYGYTF.

V is TRBV7-9 and J is TRBJ1-1, with 8 bases matching TRBD1. The CDR3 sequence is 15 residues long. V shed 5 bases and J 4 bases; nucleotides not matched to a gene: 9. Germline V gene data show CDR1 as SEHNR and CDR2 as FQNEAQ (reference sequence). The CDR3, as DNA: TGTGCCAGCAGCCCTAGGACAGGGCTGAGCACTGAAGCTTTCTTT. It is translated as CASSPRTGLSTEAFF.

This rearrangement joins TRBV27 to TRBJ1-1, with TRBD1 matching over 7 bases. CDR3 length: 14 amino acids. Germline V lookup: CDR1 MNHEY, CDR2 SMNVEV (reference sequence). Trimming removed 5 bases from V and 9 bases from J; junction bases left unmatched: 12. The CDR3 here is CASSLLQGWTKAFF. The CDR3 coding sequence is TGTGCCAGCAGTCTCCTACAGGGGTGGACTAAAGCTTTCTTT.

V is TRBV4-1 and J is TRBJ2-1; no reliable D call. The length of the CDR3 is 16 residues. Between the trimmed V and J ends, which lost 4 bases and 1 base, there was a span of 14 bases. Per the germline V gene, CDR1 is MGHRA and CDR2 is YSYEKL. The CDR3 sequence: CASSPGRVKSYNEQFF. The CDR3 DNA follows: TGCGCCAGCAGCCCTGGGCGCGTCAAGTCCTACAATGAGCAGTTCTTC.

The chain couples TRBV5-4 to TRBJ2-7, with D possibly matching TRBD2 (5 bases). V was shortened by 4 bases and J by 6 bases, with 17 bases between the two germline ends. Per the germline V gene, CDR1 is SGHNT and CDR2 is YYREEE (reference sequence). The CDR3 has 14 residues. The CDR3 protein is CASSPRAGDREQYF. Here the CDR3 DNA reads TGTGCCAGCAGCCCGCGCGCCGGGGATCGCGAGCAGTACTTC.

The J gene is TRBJ2-5, the V gene TRBV5-1, with TRBD1 as a possible D gene (6 bases). Germline values: CDR1 SGHRS, CDR2 YFSETQ. V was cut by 0 bases and J by 1 base, with 13 bases left in between. This CDR3 is 16 amino acids long. The CDR3, as DNA: TGCGCCAGCAGCTTGGGGAGGACAGTAGTCCAAGAGACCCAGTACTTC. It specifies CASSLGRTVVQETQYF.

This chain links TRBV6-1 with TRBJ1-4; D gene uncertain. Trimming shortened V by 2 bases and J by 0 bases, and 7 bases separated the two germline ends. CDR3 length: 15 residues. CDR1 and CDR2 from the germline V gene are MNHNS and SASEGT. The CDR3 DNA sequence: TGTGCCAGCAGTGAATTTTTCGCAACTAATGAAAAACTGTTTTTT. It yields the protein CASSEFFATNEKLFF.